The 13 T cell receptor beta chains given below trace back to one sample, sequenced in a study of metastatic and nonmetastatic thyroid tumors. Patients had received no treatment of any kind before thyroid surgery. MiXCR re-clonotyped the PCR reads for TCRdb. The table records roughly 15,000 clones, around 22% of them present only once. The sample taken for sequencing was adjacent normal tissue. The receptors come from a female donor with papillary thyroid cancer or a benign thyroid nodule (not recorded which). Some clones in this sample may be carry-over from other donors' samples.

The CDR3 sequence: CASSPPGQNTEAFF. CDR3 in DNA: TGTGCCAGCAGCCCGCCGGGACAGAACACTGAAGCTTTCTTT. V usage is TRBV13 and J usage is TRBJ1-1, with a possible D match to TRBD1 (6 bases). The germline V gene has CDR1 PRHDT and CDR2 FYEKMQ (reference sequence). This CDR3 is 14 amino acids long. Trimming shortened V by 5 bases and J by 1 base, and 11 bases separated the two germline ends.

In its sample, this clone ranks as large. The chain uses TRBV13 and TRBJ2-7; possible D gene TRBD2, 5 bases. V gave up 0 bases and J gave up 0 bases, with 9 bases separating them. CDR3 length: 15 amino acids. Germline CDR1 PRHDT, CDR2 FYEKMQ (reference sequence). CDR3 nucleotide sequence: TGTGCCAGCAGCTTAGGGGGGAGAAGCTCCTACGAGCAGTACTTC. Translated, it gives CASSLGGRSSYEQYF.

This clone was detected ten times or more. This sequence joins TRBV20-1 and TRBJ1-6; D not resolved. Germline CDR1 DFQATT, CDR2 SNEGSKA (reference sequence). The CDR3 has 12 residues. With 2 bases removed from V and 9 bases from J, the gap between germline ends came to 8 bases. The CDR3 protein is CSARSPVSPLHF. The CDR3 DNA sequence: TGCAGTGCTAGAAGTCCGGTTTCACCCCTCCACTTT.

This clone was counted a few times. The chain couples TRBV2 to TRBJ1-6, with D unclear. From germline, CDR1 is SNHLY and CDR2 FYNNEI. The CDR3 runs 12 residues. With 6 bases removed from V and 9 bases from J, the gap between germline ends came to 9 bases. The CDR3 region has the DNA TGTGCCAGCAGGGGAGATGGTTCACCCCTCCACTTT. It is translated as CASRGDGSPLHF.

This clone appeared a few times. This rearrangement joins TRBV20-1 to TRBJ1-2; possible D gene TRBD1, 5 bases. The CDR3 is 14 amino acids. Germline loops: CDR1 DFQATT, CDR2 SNEGSKA (reference sequence). Trimming removed 3 bases from V and 4 bases from J, with 15 bases in between. In nucleotides, the CDR3 is TGCAGTGCTAGTAGGCAGGGACGGGTCTATGGCTACACCTTC. The encoded protein is CSASRQGRVYGYTF.

This clone was detected only a few times. The rearrangement links TRBV15 to TRBJ1-6; D is uncertain. CDR1 and CDR2 (germline): LNHNV, YYDKDF (reference sequence). Trimming pared 0 bases from V and 5 bases from J, leaving 8 bases between. This CDR3 comprises 15 residues. The CDR3 nucleotides are TGTGCCACCAGCAGAGATCGGGGAGATAATTCACCCCTCCACTTT. This sequence encodes CATSRDRGDNSPLHF.

The genes are TRBV20-1 and TRBJ2-1; unclear D gene. Germline V gene lookup returns CDR1 DFQATT and CDR2 SNEGSKA (reference sequence). This CDR3 has 14 amino acids. Trimming took 4 bases from V and 7 from J, leaving 17 bases between them. The CDR3, as DNA: TGCAGTGCTACCACGTTTGGGATGAGGAATGAGCAGTTCTTC. Its protein product is CSATTFGMRNEQFF.

Turning to this clone: A read error may produce the germline difference seen at one junction end. The rearrangement links TRBV5-1 to TRBJ1-2; possibly TRBD1 for D (5 bases). The CDR3 extends over 17 amino acids. Germline-derived CDR1 and CDR2 are SGHRS and YFSETQ. The chain's CDR3 is CASSLMSTGLNNYGYTF. The CDR3 region has the DNA TGCGCCAGCAGCTTGATGTCGACGGGACTGAATAACTACGGCTACACCTTC.

The chain employs TRBV12-3 or TRBV12-4 and TRBJ1-1; D unclear. Trimming removed 6 bases at V and 7 bases at J, with 9 bases between. This CDR3 comprises 11 residues. In DNA, the CDR3 is TGTGCCAGCAGGAGCGGGCTTGAAGCTTTCTTT. It is translated as CASRSGLEAFF.

This chain joins TRBV14 and TRBJ2-7; 14 bases are a match to TRBD2. The CDR3 runs 14 residues. The germline gives CDR1 SGHDN, CDR2 FVKESK. The V gene end was trimmed by 4 bases and the J gene end by 11 bases; junction bases not matched to a gene: 7. The CDR3 here is CASSPTGTSGSEYF. CDR3 bases: TGTGCCAGCAGCCCGACCGGGACTAGCGGGAGTGAGTACTTC.

This clone was picked up a small number of times. The rearrangement uses TRBV7-6 and TRBJ1-6; D not certain. The CDR3 covers 13 residues. Germline V lookup: CDR1 SGHVS, CDR2 FNYEAQ. V gave up 5 bases and J gave up 6 bases, with 8 bases separating them. CDR3 sequence (DNA): TGTGCCAGCAGCCTTAACCCTAATTCACCCCTCCACTTT. Translated, it gives CASSLNPNSPLHF.

There are a few counts of this clone. The genes are TRBV4-1 and TRBJ1-6, with no clear D. Germline loops: CDR1 MGHRA, CDR2 YSYEKL. V was shortened by 2 bases and J by 9 bases, with 14 bases between the two germline ends. The CDR3 loop spans 15 amino acids. DNA for the CDR3: TGCGCCAGCAGCCAATACACCGAGGAGGGTTCACCCCTCCACTTT. It specifies CASSQYTEEGSPLHF.

This clone has at least ten counts. V usage is TRBV28 and J usage is TRBJ2-2; D is unresolved. The V and J ends lost 8 bases and 5 bases respectively, with 18 bases between them. The length of the CDR3 is 15 residues. The germline CDR1 and CDR2 sequences are MDHEN and SYDVKM. The CDR3 DNA follows: TGTGCCAGCCGCCTGGATACCCTAGAGACCGGGGAGCTGTTTTTT. Residues: CASRLDTLETGELFF.